This T cell receptor beta chain stems from a study of OX40 agonist ivuxolimab in advanced cancers. TCRdb's copy holds only in-frame clones and misses some; the assay was immunoSEQ multiplex PCR. The sample includes about 130,000 clones, more than 85% of them seen just once. This receptor was obtained from an adult with an advanced solid tumor such as melanoma, head and neck, liver or kidney cancer. The source material was CD4+ or CD8+ T cells sorted from blood, sampled in a trial of the OX40 agonist ivuxolimab.

This CDR3 reads CASSRAGSWDYGYTF. The DNA of the CDR3 is TGTGCCAGCAGTCGAGCAGGGTCTTGGGACTATGGCTACACCTTC. The chain couples TRBV6-6 to TRBJ1-2; weak D call: TRBD1 (5 bases). The V gene lost 5 bases and the J gene lost 3 bases, with 16 bases spanning the gap. Germline V gene lookup returns CDR1 MNHNY and CDR2 SVGAGI (reference sequence). CDR3 length: 15 residues.